This T cell receptor (beta chain) was identified in a study of a mutant IDH1 vaccine in newly diagnosed glioma. As for the study in general: There were roughly 62% males and about 38% females among treated patients, whose mean age was 40.4 years.

As for this clone: This sample includes further DNA sequences coding for the same CDR3.

As to time point: baseline, week 1 (first vaccination visit). Regarding treatment: pre-vaccination baseline after standard-of-care therapy. Per germline, CDR1 GTSNPN and CDR2 SVGIG (reference sequence). CDR3 size: 16 residues. V gave up 0 bases and J gave up 2 bases, with 16 bases separating them. The table came from immunoSEQ multiplex PCR; TCRdb's copy has only in-frame clones and leaves some out. The profile covers around 60,000 clones, with about nine tenths appearing a single time and around 2.5% taken by the ten largest. This clonotype originated in a man aged 45-60 years with glioma. The specimen comprised PBMCs, sampled from a glioma patient treated with radiotherapy, temozolomide or both. The genes are TRBV30 and TRBJ2-5; TRBD1 might be the D (5 bases). The CDR3 DNA reads as TGTGCCTGGAGTGTAGCCCTGGGGCAGCCTCAAGAGACCCAGTACTTC. This encodes CAWSVALGQPQETQYF.